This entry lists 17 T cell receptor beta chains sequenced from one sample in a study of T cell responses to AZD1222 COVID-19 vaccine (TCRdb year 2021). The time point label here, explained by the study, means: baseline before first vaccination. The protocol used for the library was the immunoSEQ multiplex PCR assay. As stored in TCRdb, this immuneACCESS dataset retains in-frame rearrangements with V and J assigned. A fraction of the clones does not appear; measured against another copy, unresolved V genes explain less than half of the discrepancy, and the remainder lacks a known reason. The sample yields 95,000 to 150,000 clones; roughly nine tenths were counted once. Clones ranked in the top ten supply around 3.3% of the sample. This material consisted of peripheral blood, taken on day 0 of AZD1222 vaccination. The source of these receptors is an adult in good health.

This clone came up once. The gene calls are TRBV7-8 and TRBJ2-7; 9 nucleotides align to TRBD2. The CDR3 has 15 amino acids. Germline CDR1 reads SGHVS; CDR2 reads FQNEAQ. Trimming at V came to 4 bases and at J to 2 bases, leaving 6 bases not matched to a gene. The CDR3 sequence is CASSSRAGGPYEQYF. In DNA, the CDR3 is TGTGCCAGCAGCTCAAGAGCGGGAGGCCCCTACGAGCAGTACTTC.

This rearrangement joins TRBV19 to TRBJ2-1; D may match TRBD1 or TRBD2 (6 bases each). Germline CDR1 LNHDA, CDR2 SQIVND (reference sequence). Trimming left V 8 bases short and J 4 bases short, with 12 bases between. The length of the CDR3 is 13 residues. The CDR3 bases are TGTGCCAGTGGGGGCGGGATTTACAATGAGCAGTTCTTC. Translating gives CASGGGIYNEQFF. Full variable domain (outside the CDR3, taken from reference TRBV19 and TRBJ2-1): DGGITQSPKYLFRKEGQNVTLSCEQNLNHDAMYWYRQDPGQGLRLIYYSQIVNDFQKGDIAEGYSVSREKKESFPLTVTSAQKNPTAFYLCASGGGIYNEQFFGPGTRLTVL.

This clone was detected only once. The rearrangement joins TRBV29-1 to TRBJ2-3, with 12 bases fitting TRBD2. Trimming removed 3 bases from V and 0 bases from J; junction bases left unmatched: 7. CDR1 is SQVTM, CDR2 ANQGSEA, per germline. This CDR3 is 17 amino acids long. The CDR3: CSVDPSGGEISTDTQYF. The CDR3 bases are TGCAGCGTTGACCCTAGCGGGGGGGAAATTAGCACAGATACGCAGTATTTT.

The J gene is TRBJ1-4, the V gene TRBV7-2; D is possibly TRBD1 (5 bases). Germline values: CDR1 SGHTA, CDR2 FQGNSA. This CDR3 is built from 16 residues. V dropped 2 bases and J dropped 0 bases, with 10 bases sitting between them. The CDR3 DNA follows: TGTGCCAGCAGCTTATCAATGACAGCAACTAATGAAAAACTGTTTTTT. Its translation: CASSLSMTATNEKLFF. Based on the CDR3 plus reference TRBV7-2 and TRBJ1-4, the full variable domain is GAGVSQSPSNKVTEKGKDVELRCDPISGHTALYWYRQSLGQGLEFLIYFQGNSAPDKSGLPSDRFSAERTGGSVSTLTIQRTQQEDSAVYLCASSLSMTATNEKLFFGSGTQLSVL.

CDR3 DNA sequence: TGCAGTGCTAGTCGGGCAGCCTCTGGAAACACCATATATTTT. Translation gives CSASRAASGNTIYF. The chain links TRBV20-1 to TRBJ1-3, with D unclear. V lost 3 bases and J lost 0, with 9 bases in between. CDR1 DFQATT and CDR2 SNEGSKA come from the germline V gene (reference sequence). This CDR3 contains 14 residues.

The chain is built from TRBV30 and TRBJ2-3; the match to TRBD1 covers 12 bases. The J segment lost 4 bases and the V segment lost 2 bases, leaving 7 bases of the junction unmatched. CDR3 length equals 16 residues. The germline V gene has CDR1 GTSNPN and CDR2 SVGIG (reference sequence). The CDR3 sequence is CAWSFGGTGGSDTQYF. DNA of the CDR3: TGTGCCTGGAGTTTTGGAGGGACAGGGGGCTCAGATACGCAGTATTTT.

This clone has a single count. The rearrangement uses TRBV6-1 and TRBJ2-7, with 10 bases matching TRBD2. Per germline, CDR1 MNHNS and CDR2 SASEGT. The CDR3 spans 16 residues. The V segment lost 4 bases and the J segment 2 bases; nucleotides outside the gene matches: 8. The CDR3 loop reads CASSGELAGPTYEQYF. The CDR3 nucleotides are TGTGCCAGCAGTGGGGAACTAGCGGGGCCCACCTACGAGCAGTACTTC.

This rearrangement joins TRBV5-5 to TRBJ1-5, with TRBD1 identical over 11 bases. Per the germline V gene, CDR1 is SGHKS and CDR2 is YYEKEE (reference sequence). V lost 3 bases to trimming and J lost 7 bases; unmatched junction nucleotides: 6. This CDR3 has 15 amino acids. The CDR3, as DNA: TGTGCCAGCAGCTGGACAGGGGGCGCAGGACAGCCCCAGCATTTT. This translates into CASSWTGGAGQPQHF.

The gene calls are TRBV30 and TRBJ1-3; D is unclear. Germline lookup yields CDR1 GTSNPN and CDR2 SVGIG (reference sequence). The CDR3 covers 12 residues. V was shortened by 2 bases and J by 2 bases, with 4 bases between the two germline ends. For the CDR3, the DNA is TGTGCCTGGAGTAACACTGGAAACACCATATATTTT. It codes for CAWSNTGNTIYF.

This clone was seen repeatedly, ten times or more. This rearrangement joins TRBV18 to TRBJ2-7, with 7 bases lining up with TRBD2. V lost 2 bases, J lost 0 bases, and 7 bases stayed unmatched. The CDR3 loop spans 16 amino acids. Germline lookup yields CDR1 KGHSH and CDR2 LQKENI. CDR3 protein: CASSPWERGGSYEQYF. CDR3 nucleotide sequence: TGTGCCAGCTCACCATGGGAGCGGGGCGGCTCCTACGAGCAGTACTTC. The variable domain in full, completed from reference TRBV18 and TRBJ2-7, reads NAGVMQNPRHLVRRRGQEARLRCSPMKGHSHVYWYRQLPEEGLKFMVYLQKENIIDESGMPKERFSAEFPKEGPSILRIQQVVRGDSAAYFCASSPWERGGSYEQYFGPGTRLTVT.

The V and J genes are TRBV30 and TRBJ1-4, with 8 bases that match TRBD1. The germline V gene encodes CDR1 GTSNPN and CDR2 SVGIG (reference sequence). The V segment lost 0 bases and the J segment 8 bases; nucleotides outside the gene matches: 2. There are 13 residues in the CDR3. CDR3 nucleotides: TGTGCCTGGAGTGTACAGGGGGGGGAAAAACTGTTTTTT. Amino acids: CAWSVQGGEKLFF.

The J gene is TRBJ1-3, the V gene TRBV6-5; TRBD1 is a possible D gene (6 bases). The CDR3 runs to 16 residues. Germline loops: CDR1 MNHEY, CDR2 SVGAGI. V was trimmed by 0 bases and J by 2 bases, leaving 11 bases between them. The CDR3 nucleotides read TGTGCCAGCAGTTACTCGATAGACAGGCCTGGAAACACCATATATTTT. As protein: CASSYSIDRPGNTIYF.

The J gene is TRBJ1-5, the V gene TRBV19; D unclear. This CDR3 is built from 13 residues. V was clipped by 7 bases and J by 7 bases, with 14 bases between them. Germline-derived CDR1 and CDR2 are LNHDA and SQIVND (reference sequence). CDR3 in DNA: TGTGCCAGTAATCCGGAGTTCGAGCAGCCCCAGCATTTT. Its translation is CASNPEFEQPQHF.

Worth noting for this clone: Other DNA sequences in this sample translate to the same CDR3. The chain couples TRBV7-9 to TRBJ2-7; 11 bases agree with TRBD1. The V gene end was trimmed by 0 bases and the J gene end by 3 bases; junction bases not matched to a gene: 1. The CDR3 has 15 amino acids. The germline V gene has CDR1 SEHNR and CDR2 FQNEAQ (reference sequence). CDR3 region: CASSLAGTGGYEQYF. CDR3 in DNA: TGTGCCAGCAGCTTAGCTGGGACAGGGGGCTACGAGCAGTACTTC.

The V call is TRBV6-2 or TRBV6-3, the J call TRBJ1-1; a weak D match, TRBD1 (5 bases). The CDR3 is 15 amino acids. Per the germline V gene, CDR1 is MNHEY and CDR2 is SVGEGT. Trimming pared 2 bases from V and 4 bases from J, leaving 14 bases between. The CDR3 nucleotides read TGTGCCAGCAGTTACCCTCGGGAGGGACGCACTGAAGCTTTCTTT. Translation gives CASSYPREGRTEAFF.

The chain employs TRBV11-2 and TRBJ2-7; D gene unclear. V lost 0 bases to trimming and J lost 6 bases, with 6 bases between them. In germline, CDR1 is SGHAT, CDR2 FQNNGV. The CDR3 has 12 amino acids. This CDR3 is CASSLESIEQYF. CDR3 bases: TGTGCCAGCAGCTTAGAGTCCATCGAGCAGTACTTC.

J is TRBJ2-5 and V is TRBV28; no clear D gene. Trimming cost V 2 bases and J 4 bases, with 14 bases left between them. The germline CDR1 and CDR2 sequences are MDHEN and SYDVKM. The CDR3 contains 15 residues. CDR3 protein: CASSLTYLLGETQYF. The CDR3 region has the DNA TGTGCCAGCAGTTTAACGTATCTGCTAGGAGAGACCCAGTACTTC.